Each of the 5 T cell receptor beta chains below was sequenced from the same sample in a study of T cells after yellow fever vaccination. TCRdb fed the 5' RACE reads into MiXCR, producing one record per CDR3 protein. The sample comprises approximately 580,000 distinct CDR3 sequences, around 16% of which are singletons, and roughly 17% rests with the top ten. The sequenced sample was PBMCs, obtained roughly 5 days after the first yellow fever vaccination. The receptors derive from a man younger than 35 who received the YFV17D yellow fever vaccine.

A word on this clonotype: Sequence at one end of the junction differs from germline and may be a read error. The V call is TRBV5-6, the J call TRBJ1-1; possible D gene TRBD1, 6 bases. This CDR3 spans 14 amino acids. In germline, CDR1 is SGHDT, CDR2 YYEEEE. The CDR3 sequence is CASIPTGVNTVAFF. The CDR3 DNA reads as TGTGCCAGCATCCCGACAGGTGTGAACACTGTAGCTTTCTTT. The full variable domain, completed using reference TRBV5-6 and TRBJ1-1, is DAGVTQSPTHLIKTRGQQVTLRCSPKSGHDTVSWYQQALGQGPQFIFQYYEEEERQRGNFPDRFSGHQFPNYSSELNVNALLLGDSALYLCASIPTGVNTVAFFGQGTRLTVV.

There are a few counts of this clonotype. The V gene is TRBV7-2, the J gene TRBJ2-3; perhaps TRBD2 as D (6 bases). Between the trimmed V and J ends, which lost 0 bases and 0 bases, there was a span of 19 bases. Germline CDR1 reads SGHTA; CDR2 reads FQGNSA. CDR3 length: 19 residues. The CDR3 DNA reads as TGTGCCAGCAGCTTAGCCCCGGGACTTCAAGCCTCTAGCACAGATACGCAGTATTTT. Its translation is CASSLAPGLQASSTDTQYF. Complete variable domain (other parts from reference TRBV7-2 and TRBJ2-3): GAGVSQSPSNKVTEKGKDVELRCDPISGHTALYWYRQSLGQGLEFLIYFQGNSAPDKSGLPSDRFSAERTGGSVSTLTIQRTQQEDSAVYLCASSLAPGLQASSTDTQYFGPGTRLTVL.

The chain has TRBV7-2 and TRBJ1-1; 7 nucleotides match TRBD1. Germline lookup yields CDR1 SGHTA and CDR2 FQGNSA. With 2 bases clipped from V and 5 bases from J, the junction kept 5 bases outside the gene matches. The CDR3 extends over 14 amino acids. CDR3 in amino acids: CASSLMRGRTEAFF. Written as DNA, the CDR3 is TGTGCCAGCAGCTTAATGAGGGGGCGAACTGAAGCTTTCTTT.

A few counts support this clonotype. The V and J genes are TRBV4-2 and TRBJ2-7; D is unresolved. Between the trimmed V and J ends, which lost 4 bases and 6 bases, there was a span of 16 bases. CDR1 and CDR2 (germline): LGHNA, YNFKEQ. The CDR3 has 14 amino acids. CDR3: CASSLHSGTVEQYF. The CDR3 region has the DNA TGTGCCAGCAGCCTTCATAGTGGCACTGTCGAGCAGTACTTC.

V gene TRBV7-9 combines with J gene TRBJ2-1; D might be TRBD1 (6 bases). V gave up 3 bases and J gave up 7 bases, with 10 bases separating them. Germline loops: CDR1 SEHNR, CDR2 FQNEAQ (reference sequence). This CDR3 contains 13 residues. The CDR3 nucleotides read TGTGCCAGCAGCTTGCACAGGGTAAATGAGCAGTTCTTC. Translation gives CASSLHRVNEQFF.